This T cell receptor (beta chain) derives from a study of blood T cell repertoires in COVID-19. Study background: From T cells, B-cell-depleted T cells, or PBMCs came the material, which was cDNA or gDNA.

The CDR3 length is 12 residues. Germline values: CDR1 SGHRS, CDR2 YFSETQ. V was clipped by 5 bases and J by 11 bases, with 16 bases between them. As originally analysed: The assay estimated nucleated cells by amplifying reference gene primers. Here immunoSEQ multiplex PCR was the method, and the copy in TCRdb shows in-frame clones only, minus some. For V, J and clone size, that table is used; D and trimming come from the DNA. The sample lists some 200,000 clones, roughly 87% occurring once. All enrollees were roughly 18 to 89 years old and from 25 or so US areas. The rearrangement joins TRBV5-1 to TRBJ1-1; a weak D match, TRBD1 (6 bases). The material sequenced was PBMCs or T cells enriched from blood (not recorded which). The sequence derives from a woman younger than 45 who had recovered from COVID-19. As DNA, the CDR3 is TGCGCCAGCAGGACCTCAGGGGACGTTGCTTTCTTT. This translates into CASRTSGDVAFF. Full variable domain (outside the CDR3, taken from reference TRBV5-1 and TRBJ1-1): KAGVTQTPRYLIKTRGQQVTLSCSPISGHRSVSWYQQTPGQGLQFLFEYFSETQRNKGNFPGRFSGRQFSNSRSEMNVSTLELGDSALYLCASRTSGDVAFFGQGTRLTVV.